Listed here are 15 T cell receptor beta chains from one sample, sequenced in a study of T cell responses to AZD1222 COVID-19 vaccine. Clones were read by immunoSEQ multiplex PCR, and TCRdb kept only the in-frame ones, dropping some. The sample shows around 84,000 clones, under 95% of them seen only once. This specimen was peripheral blood, taken on day 0 of MenACWY control vaccination. Receptor source: an adult in good health.

V gene TRBV28 combines with J gene TRBJ2-1, with D possibly TRBD2 on 5 matching bases. The CDR3 spans 16 residues. Germline V gene sequence: CDR1 MDHEN, CDR2 SYDVKM. The ends were cut back, 8 bases at V and 2 bases at J, with 19 bases in the middle. The CDR3 sequence: CASLVSGGLTYNEQFF. The CDR3 coding sequence is TGTGCCAGCCTCGTATCGGGTGGACTGACCTACAATGAGCAGTTCTTC.

J is TRBJ2-3 and V is TRBV24-1; 10 bases are shared with TRBD1. Trimming took 3 bases from V and 3 from J; bases not matched to a gene: 5. Germline loops: CDR1 KGHDR, CDR2 SFDVKD. The CDR3 has 16 amino acids. DNA for the CDR3: TGTGCCACCAGTGATCCGGGACAGGGGACAACAGATACGCAGTATTTT. The encoded protein is CATSDPGQGTTDTQYF.

The V call is TRBV6-5, the J call TRBJ2-3; D possibly corresponds to TRBD1 (6 bases). This CDR3 has 13 residues. CDR1 MNHEY and CDR2 SVGAGI come from the germline V gene. Trimming cost V 5 bases and J 4 bases, with 10 bases left between them. The CDR3, as DNA: TGTGCCAGCAGTCCTGGGGGCGCAGATACGCAGTATTTT. Translated: CASSPGGADTQYF.

The chain has TRBV28 and TRBJ2-7, with 10 nucleotides matching TRBD2. The CDR3 covers 15 residues. After removal of 3 bases from V and 5 bases from J, the junction contained 7 bases not matched to a gene. Germline V gene data show CDR1 as MDHEN and CDR2 as SYDVKM. CDR3 sequence: CASSFSSGSGHEQYF. The CDR3 nucleotides read TGTGCCAGCAGTTTTTCTAGCGGGAGCGGCCACGAGCAGTACTTC.

The DNA for the CDR3 is TGTGCCAGCAGCGTAGCGGGACTAGATATTCCGGATACGCAGTATTTT. The encoded protein is CASSVAGLDIPDTQYF. The chain combines TRBV9 with TRBJ2-3; 8 nucleotides agree with TRBD2. Per the germline V gene, CDR1 is SGDLS and CDR2 is YYNGEE. The V and J ends lost 0 bases and 6 bases, in that order; junction bases with no gene match: 9. The CDR3 spans 16 residues.

This rearrangement joins TRBV28 to TRBJ2-7; 9 nucleotides line up with TRBD1. The CDR3 runs to 15 residues. The V segment lost 4 bases and the J segment 12 bases; nucleotides outside the gene matches: 16. Germline assignment: CDR1 MDHEN and CDR2 SYDVKM. CDR3 amino acids: CASSSLKGTGLDSYF. The DNA for the CDR3 is TGTGCCAGCAGTTCCTTAAAGGGGACAGGGTTGGACTCGTACTTC.

The V gene is TRBV19, the J gene TRBJ2-3; 12 bases fit TRBD2. Per germline, CDR1 LNHDA and CDR2 SQIVND (reference sequence). Unmatched junction bases numbered 13, after V lost 6 bases and J lost 0 bases. There are 19 residues in the CDR3. Here the CDR3 reads CASSRKPGLAGSSTDTQYF. CDR3 nucleotide sequence: TGTGCCAGTAGCCGGAAACCGGGACTAGCGGGCTCGAGCACAGATACGCAGTATTTT. Full variable domain (rest looked up from reference TRBV19 and TRBJ2-3): DGGITQSPKYLFRKEGQNVTLSCEQNLNHDAMYWYRQDPGQGLRLIYYSQIVNDFQKGDIAEGYSVSREKKESFPLTVTSAQKNPTAFYLCASSRKPGLAGSSTDTQYFGPGTRLTVL.

The chain joins TRBV28 to TRBJ1-5; D not resolved. V lost 6 bases and J 11 bases, leaving 23 bases between the germline ends. The germline gives CDR1 MDHEN, CDR2 SYDVKM. This CDR3 region has 15 residues. CDR3 amino acids: CASSSGEGPFSAQHF. The CDR3, as DNA: TGTGCCAGCAGCTCCGGGGAGGGCCCCTTTTCGGCCCAGCATTTT.

V usage is TRBV6-5 and J usage is TRBJ1-2; the D gene is possibly TRBD1 (6 bases). CDR3 size: 11 residues. The germline V and J ends were trimmed by 9 bases and 8 bases, with 13 bases remaining between them. From germline, CDR1 is MNHEY and CDR2 SVGAGI. DNA for the CDR3: TGTGCCAGTCGACAGGTGTGGGGCTACACCTTC. This gives the protein CASRQVWGYTF.

The chain carries TRBV15 and TRBJ2-5, with D tentatively TRBD2 (7 bases). The V end lost 1 base, the J end lost 5 bases, and 23 bases lay between the germline ends. This CDR3 has 18 residues. Germline V gene lookup returns CDR1 LNHNV and CDR2 YYDKDF (reference sequence). The CDR3 protein is CATSRGRGLTNAGETQYF. DNA of the CDR3: TGTGCCACCAGCAGAGGCAGGGGACTAACAAACGCAGGGGAGACCCAGTACTTC.

The V call is TRBV10-1, the J call TRBJ2-3; 10 bases are shared with TRBD1. Germline CDR1 reads WNHNN; CDR2 reads SYGVQD (reference sequence). The CDR3 has 14 residues. With 7 bases clipped from V and 6 bases from J, the junction kept 7 bases outside the gene matches. The CDR3 is CASTKGQGDDTQYF. The CDR3 coding sequence is TGCGCCAGCACCAAAGGACAGGGGGATGATACGCAGTATTTT.

The chain joins TRBV29-1 to TRBJ2-1; TRBD2 matches at 8 bases. The CDR3 extends over 13 amino acids. V lost 3 bases to trimming and J lost 7 bases; unmatched junction nucleotides: 5. Germline V lookup: CDR1 SQVTM, CDR2 ANQGSEA. The CDR3 sequence is CSVDGGGRNEQFF. The CDR3 DNA sequence: TGCAGCGTTGACGGGGGGGGCCGTAATGAGCAGTTCTTC.

This CDR3 reads CASSPTGQGNEKLFF. In DNA, the CDR3 is TGTGCCAGCTCACCCACGGGACAGGGGAATGAAAAACTGTTTTTT. The chain joins TRBV18 to TRBJ1-4; TRBD1 matches 10 bases. This CDR3 is built from 15 residues. Germline lookup yields CDR1 KGHSH and CDR2 LQKENI. With 3 bases clipped from V and 5 bases from J, the junction kept 3 bases outside the gene matches.

This clone was detected once. This rearrangement joins TRBV5-1 to TRBJ1-1; D might be TRBD1 (5 bases). Germline lookup yields CDR1 SGHRS and CDR2 YFSETQ. V lost 1 base to trimming and J lost 4 bases, with 11 bases between them. This CDR3 is 14 amino acids long. CDR3 loop: CASSLKGQGTEAFF. CDR3 DNA sequence: TGCGCCAGCAGCTTGAAGGGGCAGGGCACTGAAGCTTTCTTT.

J is TRBJ1-3 and V is TRBV5-1; 7 bases map to TRBD1. The germline CDR1 and CDR2 sequences are SGHRS and YFSETQ. This CDR3 contains 17 residues. J was trimmed by 2 bases and V by 0 bases; bases with no gene match: 8. In nucleotides, the CDR3 is TGCGCCAGCAGCTTGGTAGGGCCGACAGGGACTGGAAACACCATATATTTT. Translating gives CASSLVGPTGTGNTIYF.